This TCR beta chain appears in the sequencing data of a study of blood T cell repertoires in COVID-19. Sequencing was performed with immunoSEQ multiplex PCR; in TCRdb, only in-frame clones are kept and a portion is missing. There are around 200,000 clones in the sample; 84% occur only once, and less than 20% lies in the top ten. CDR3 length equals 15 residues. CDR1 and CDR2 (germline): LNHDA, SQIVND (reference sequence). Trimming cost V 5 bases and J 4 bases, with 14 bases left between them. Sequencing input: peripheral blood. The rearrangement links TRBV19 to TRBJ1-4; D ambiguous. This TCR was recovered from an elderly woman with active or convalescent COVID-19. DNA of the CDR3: TGTGCCAGTAGTGCGCAAGTGCGGGATAATGAAAAACTGTTTTTT. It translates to CASSAQVRDNEKLFF. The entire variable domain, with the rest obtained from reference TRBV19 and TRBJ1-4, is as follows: DGGITQSPKYLFRKEGQNVTLSCEQNLNHDAMYWYRQDPGQGLRLIYYSQIVNDFQKGDIAEGYSVSREKKESFPLTVTSAQKNPTAFYLCASSAQVRDNEKLFFGSGTQLSVL.